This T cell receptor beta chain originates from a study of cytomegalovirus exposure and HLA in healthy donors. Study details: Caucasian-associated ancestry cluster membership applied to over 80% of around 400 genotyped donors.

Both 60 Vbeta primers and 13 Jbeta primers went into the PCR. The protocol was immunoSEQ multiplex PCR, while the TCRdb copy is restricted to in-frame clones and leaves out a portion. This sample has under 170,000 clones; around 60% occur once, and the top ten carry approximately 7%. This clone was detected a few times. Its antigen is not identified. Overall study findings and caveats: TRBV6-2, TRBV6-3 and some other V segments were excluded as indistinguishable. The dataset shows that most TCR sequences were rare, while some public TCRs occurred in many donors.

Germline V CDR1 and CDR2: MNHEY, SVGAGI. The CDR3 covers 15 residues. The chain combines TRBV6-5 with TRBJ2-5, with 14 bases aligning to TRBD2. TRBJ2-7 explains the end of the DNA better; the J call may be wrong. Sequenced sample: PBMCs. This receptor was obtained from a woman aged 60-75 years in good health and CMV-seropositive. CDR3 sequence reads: CASSSRLAGGYEQYF. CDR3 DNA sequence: TGTGCCAGCAGTTCTCGACTAGCGGGAGGGTACGAGCAGTACTTC.